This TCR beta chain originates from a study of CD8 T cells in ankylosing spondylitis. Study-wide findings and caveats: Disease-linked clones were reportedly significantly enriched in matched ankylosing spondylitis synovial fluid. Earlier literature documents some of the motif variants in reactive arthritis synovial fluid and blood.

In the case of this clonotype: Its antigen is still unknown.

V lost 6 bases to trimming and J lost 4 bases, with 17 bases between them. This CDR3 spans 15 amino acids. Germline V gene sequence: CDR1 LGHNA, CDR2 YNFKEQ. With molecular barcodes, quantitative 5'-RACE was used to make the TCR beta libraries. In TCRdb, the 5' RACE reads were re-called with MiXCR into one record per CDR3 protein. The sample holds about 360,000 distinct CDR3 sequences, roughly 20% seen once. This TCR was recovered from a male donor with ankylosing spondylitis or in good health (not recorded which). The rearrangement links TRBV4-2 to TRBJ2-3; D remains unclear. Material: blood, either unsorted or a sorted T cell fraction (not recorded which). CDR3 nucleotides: TGTGCCAGCAGACCCCCTTTTGGGTTATCAGATACGCAGTATTTT. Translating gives CASRPPFGLSDTQYF.